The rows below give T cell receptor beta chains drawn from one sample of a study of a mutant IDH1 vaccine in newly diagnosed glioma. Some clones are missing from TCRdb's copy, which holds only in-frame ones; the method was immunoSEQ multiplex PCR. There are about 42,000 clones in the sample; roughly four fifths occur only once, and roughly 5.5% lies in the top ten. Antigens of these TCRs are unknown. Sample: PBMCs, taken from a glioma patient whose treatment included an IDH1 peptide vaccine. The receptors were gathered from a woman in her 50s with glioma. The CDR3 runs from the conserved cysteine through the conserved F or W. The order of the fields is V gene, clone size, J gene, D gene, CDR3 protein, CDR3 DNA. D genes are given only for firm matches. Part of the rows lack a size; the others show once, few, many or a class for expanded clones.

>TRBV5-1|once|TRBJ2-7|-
CASSLGGTYEQYF
TGCGCCAGCAGCTTGGGGGGGACCTACGAGCAGTACTTC
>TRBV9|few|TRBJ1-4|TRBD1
CASSVLDRANEKLFF
TGTGCCAGCAGCGTCTTGGACAGGGCTAATGAAAAACTGTTTTTT
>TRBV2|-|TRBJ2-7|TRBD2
CASRGGGAYEQYF
TGTGCCAGCAGGGGCGGGGGGGCCTACGAGCAGTACTTC
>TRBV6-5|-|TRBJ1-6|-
CASSYRRSDDPLHF
TGTGCCAGCAGTTACAGAAGGTCGGACGACCCCCTCCACTTT
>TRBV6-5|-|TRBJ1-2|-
CASSYLGGSSYGYTF
TGTGCCAGCAGTTACCTCGGGGGATCAAGCTATGGCTACACCTTC
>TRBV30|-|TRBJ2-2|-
CAWTPRGAANTGELFF
TGTGCCTGGACCCCCCGGGGGGCGGCGAACACCGGGGAGCTGTTTTTT
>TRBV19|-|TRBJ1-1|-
CASFRSTEAFF
TGTGCCAGTTTTCGGTCCACTGAAGCTTTCTTT
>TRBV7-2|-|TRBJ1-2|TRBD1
CASSLVRQGGYTF
TGTGCCAGCAGCTTAGTACGACAGGGAGGCTACACCTTC
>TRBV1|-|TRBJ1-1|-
CTSSQGDNTEAFF
TGCACCAGCAGCCAAGGAGATAACACTGAAGCTTTCTTT
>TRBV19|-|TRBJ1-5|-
CASSIGGAPNQPQHF
TGTGCCAGTAGTATAGGGGGGGCACCTAATCAGCCCCAGCATTTT
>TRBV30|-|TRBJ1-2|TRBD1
CAWRQGQRYGYTF
TGTGCCTGGAGGCAGGGACAGCGCTATGGCTACACCTTC
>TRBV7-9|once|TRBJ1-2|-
CASSGTDQYGYTF
TGTGCCAGCAGCGGGACGGACCAGTATGGCTACACCTTC
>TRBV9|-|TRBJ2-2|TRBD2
CASSPRTSGGAVLFF
TGTGCCAGCAGCCCAAGGACTAGCGGGGGAGCGGTGCTGTTTTTT
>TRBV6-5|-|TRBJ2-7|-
CASSLYGEQYF
TGTGCCAGCAGCCTTTATGGGGAGCAGTACTTC
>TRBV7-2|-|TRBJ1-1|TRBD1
CASSPGGQKNTEAFF
TGTGCCAGCAGCCCGGGGGGACAGAAGAACACTGAAGCTTTCTTT
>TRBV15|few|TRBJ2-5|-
CATSRDRDTRVQETQYF
TGTGCCACCAGCAGAGATCGGGACACAAGAGTCCAAGAGACCCAGTACTTC
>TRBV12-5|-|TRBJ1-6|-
CASGLYNSPLHF
TGTGCTAGTGGTCTATATAATTCACCCCTCCACTTT
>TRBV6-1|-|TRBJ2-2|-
CASSEAMAGELFF
TGTGCCAGCAGTGAAGCGATGGCCGGGGAGCTGTTTTTT
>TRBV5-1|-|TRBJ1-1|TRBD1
CASRHNTGTGNTEAFF
TGCGCCAGCAGACACAATACCGGGACAGGGAACACTGAAGCTTTCTTT
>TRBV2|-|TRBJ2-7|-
CASISGFSYEQYF
TGTGCCAGCATCTCAGGGTTCTCCTACGAGCAGTACTTC
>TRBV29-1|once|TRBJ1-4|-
CSAKGTLGANEKLFF
TGCAGCGCCAAAGGGACGCTCGGGGCTAATGAAAAACTGTTTTTT
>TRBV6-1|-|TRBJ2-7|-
CASISEGSGEQYF
TGTGCCAGCATATCGGAGGGCTCGGGCGAGCAGTACTTC
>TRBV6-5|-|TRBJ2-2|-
CASSFRGPGELFF
TGTGCCAGCAGTTTCCGGGGGCCCGGGGAGCTGTTTTTT
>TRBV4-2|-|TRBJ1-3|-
CASSQDFASLGGNTIYF
TGTGCCAGCAGCCAAGATTTTGCCAGCTTGGGGGGAAACACCATATATTTT
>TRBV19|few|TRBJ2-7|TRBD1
CASSARGLRSYEQYF
TGTGCCAGTAGTGCCAGGGGGCTAAGGTCCTACGAGCAGTACTTC
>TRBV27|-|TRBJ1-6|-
CASSWTGNSPLHF
TGTGCCAGCTCCTGGACGGGGAATTCACCCCTCCACTTT
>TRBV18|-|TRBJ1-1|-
CASSPQGNTEAFF
TGTGCCAGCTCACCCCAGGGGAACACTGAAGCTTTCTTT
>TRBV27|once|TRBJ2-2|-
CASSSPGTLDTGELFF
TGTGCCAGCAGTTCCCCCGGGACCCTCGACACCGGGGAGCTGTTTTTT
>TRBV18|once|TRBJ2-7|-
CASSPSGGAEQYF
TGTGCCAGCTCACCTTCTGGGGGGGCCGAGCAGTACTTC
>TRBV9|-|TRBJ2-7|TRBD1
CASSVGTGKIYEQYF
TGTGCCAGCAGCGTAGGGACAGGGAAAATTTACGAGCAGTACTTC
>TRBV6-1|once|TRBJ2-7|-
CATDRAYEQYF
TGTGCCACGGACAGAGCCTACGAGCAGTACTTC
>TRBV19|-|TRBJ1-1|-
CASSIGGGGQSEAFF
TGTGCCAGTAGTATAGGCGGGGGAGGTCAATCTGAAGCTTTCTTT
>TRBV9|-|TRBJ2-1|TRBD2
CASSVKSGGDYNEQFF
TGTGCCAGCAGCGTAAAAAGCGGGGGGGATTACAATGAGCAGTTCTTC
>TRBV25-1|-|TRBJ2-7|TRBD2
CASSELASGGDEQYF
TGTGCCAGCAGTGAATTGGCTAGCGGGGGAGACGAGCAGTACTTC
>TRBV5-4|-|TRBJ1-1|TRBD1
CASSLQGAAAFF
TGTGCCAGCAGCTTGCAGGGGGCGGCGGCTTTCTTT
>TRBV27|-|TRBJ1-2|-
CASASAGGGYTF
TGTGCCAGCGCCTCGGCGGGAGGCGGCTACACCTTC
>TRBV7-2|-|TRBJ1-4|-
CASSPQATNEKLFF
TGTGCCAGCAGCCCACAGGCGACTAATGAAAAACTGTTTTTT
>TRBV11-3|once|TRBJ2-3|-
CASSLGASTDTQYF
TGTGCCAGCAGCCTCGGGGCTAGCACAGATACGCAGTATTTT
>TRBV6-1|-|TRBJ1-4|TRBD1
CASSTGGEKLFF
TGTGCCAGCAGCACAGGGGGTGAAAAACTGTTTTTT
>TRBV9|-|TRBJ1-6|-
CASSGRGSQSPLHF
TGTGCCAGCAGCGGGAGGGGTAGTCAATCACCCCTCCACTTT
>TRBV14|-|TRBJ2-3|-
CASSQDPSSRDTQYF
TGTGCCAGCAGCCAAGATCCCTCAAGCAGGGATACGCAGTATTTT
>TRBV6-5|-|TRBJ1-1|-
CASRSPGLYTEAFF
TGTGCCAGCAGGTCACCGGGCCTCTACACTGAAGCTTTCTTT
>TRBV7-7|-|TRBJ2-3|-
CASSRGFSTDTQYF
TGTGCCAGCTCCCGGGGCTTCAGCACAGATACGCAGTATTTT
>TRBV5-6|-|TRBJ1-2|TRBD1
CASSLGTGGNYGYTF
TGTGCCAGCAGCTTGGGGACAGGGGGTAACTATGGCTACACCTTC
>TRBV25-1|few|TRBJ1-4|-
CASSEEGPNEKLFF
TGTGCCAGCAGTGAGGAGGGGCCTAATGAAAAACTGTTTTTT
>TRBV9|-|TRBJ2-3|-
CASSAWGTGDTQYF
TGTGCCAGCAGCGCCTGGGGGACGGGGGATACGCAGTATTTT
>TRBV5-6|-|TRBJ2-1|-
CASSLRLGNEQFF
TGTGCCAGCAGCCTGAGGTTAGGAAATGAGCAGTTCTTC
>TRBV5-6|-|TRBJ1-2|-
CASSLSGRFYGYTF
TGTGCCAGCAGCTTGTCGGGAAGGTTCTATGGCTACACCTTC
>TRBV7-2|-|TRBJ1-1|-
CASSPIRQAFF
TGTGCCAGCAGCCCGATTAGACAAGCTTTCTTT
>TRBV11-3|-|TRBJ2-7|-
CASSRLWDGYEQYF
TGTGCCAGCAGCCGACTTTGGGACGGCTACGAGCAGTACTTC
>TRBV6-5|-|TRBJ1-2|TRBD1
CASSLEGDRVYTF
TGTGCCAGCAGTTTGGAAGGGGACAGGGTATACACCTTC
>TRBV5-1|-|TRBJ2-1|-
CASSAEGGSYNEQFF
TGCGCCAGCAGCGCCGAAGGGGGCTCCTACAATGAGCAGTTCTTC
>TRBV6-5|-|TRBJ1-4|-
CASSIGQTGTEKLFF
TGTGCCAGCAGTATTGGTCAGACGGGGACCGAAAAACTGTTTTTT